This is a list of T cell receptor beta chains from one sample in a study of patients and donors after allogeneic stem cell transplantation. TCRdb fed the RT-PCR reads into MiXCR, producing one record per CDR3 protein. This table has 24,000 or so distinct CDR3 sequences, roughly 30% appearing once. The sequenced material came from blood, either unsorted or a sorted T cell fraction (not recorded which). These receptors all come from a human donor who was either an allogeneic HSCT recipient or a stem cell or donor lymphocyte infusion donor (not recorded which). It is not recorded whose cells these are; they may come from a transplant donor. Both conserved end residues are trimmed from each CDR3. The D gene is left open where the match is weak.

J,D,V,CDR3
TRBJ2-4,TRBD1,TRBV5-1,ASSLESGTGARIQY
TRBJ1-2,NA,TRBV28,ASSWGDGGYGYT
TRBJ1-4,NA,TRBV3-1,ASSQADVRKEKLF
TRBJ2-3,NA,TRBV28,ASTGPDTQY
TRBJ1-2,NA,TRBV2,ATQTGPSYGYT
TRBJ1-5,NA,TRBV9,ASSQTDSRNQPQH
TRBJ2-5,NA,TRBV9,ASSPDSQETQY
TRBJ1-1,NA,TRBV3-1,ASSLLGSPEAF
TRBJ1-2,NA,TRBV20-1,SARDDVRAGFYGYT
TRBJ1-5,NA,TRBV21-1,ASSKTQGYSNQPQH
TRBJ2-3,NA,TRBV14,ASSPEWGRIFADTQY
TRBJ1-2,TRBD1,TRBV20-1,SARDQGDYGYT
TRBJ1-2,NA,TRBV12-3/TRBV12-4,ASSLGDGYT
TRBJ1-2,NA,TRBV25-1,ASSESGFNYGYT
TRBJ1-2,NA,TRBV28,ASRGQLYGYT
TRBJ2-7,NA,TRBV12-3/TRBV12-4,ASSLQGLYRYEQY
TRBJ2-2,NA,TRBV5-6,ASSSLPGGAGELF
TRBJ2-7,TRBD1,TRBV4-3,ASSQSHTGVWEQY
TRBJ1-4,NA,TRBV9,ASSETPGQQGKLF
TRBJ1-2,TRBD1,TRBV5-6,ASSRGTGGNYGYT
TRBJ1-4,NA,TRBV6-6,ASSYSTGINEKLF
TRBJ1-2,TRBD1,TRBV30,AWSRDSSIGYT
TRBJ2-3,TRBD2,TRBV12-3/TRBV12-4,ASSFYGLAGGPHNTDTQY
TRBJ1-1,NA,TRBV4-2,ASSQEGLPGTEAF
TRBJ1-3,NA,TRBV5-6,ASSFAGGNTIY
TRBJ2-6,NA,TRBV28,ASSFGRATSGANVLT
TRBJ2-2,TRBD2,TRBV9,ASSVPTPGLAGDTGELF
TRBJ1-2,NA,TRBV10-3,AISDPDPGTYFNYGYT
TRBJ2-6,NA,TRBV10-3,AISESRSSGANVLT
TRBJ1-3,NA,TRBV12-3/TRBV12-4,ASSLGSLGPGNTIY
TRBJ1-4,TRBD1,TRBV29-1,SVGDRLATNEKLF
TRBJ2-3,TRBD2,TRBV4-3,ASSHRTSGTDTQY
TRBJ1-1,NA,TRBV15,ATSRDRVDTEAF
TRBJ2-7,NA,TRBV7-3,ASRRDTPRNGYEQY
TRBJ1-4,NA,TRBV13,ASSLRQGEKLF
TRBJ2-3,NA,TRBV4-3,ASSQVASGTDTQY
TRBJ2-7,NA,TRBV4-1,ASSQEWGRGSSYEQY
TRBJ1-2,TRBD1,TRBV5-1,ASSLGQGHGYT
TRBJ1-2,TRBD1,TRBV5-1,ASRADRDCGYT
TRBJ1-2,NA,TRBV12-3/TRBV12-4,ASSYSLYGYT
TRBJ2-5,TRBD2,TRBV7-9,ASSLILAGGRETQY
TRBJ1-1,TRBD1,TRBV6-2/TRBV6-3,ASRARDRGLSEAF
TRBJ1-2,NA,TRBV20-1,SATPGAGPYGYT
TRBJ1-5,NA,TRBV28,ASSTRTVLSNQPQH
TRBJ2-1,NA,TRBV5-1,ASSSLAAGFHNEQF
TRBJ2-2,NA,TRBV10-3,AISWTPNTGELF
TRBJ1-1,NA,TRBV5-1,ASSSNPETEAF
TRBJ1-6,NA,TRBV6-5,ASSYQFSSYNSPLH
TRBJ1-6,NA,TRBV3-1,ASSQGRVSPLH
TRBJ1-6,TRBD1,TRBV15,ATTGQHNSPLH
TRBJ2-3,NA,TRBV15,ATSRTAPPRDTQY
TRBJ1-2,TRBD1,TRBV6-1,ASSRQGAGYT
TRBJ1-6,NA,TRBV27,ASSLQVINSPLH
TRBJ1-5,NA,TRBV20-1,SASVTPFGNQPQH